The clone carrying this T cell receptor (beta chain) appeared once. This entry belongs to a study of cytomegalovirus exposure and HLA in healthy donors. CDR3 length: 15 amino acids. The ends were cut back, 4 bases at V and 1 base at J, with 14 bases in the middle. The V gene's germline CDR1 is SEHNR and CDR2 FQNEAQ (reference sequence). The repertoire was sequenced with immunoSEQ multiplex PCR; TCRdb's copy has only in-frame clones and lacks some. The data show 70,000 or so clones, with 85% to 95% seen just once and approximately 1.5% held by the top ten. This chain links TRBV7-9 with TRBJ2-7; D is possibly TRBD1 (6 bases). This sequence originates from a man aged 18 to 29 in good health and CMV-seropositive. Specimen: PBMCs. The CDR3 here is CASSSGGLTSYEQYF. DNA for the CDR3: TGTGCCAGCAGCTCTGGGGGCTTAACGTCCTACGAGCAGTACTTC.